This T cell receptor beta chain was retrieved from a study of shared clonotypes between healthy human individuals. Here immunoSEQ multiplex PCR was the method, and the copy in TCRdb shows in-frame clones only, minus some. The sample carries approximately 2.5 million clones, approximately 94% recorded once. Deletions cut 0 bases from V and 5 bases from J, with 16 bases between. CDR3 length: 15 amino acids. Germline CDR1 reads GTSNPN; CDR2 reads SVGIG (reference sequence). The chain employs TRBV30 and TRBJ2-5; tentative D call: TRBD2 (6 bases). The TCR comes from a man younger than 35 in good health. The specimen was naive CD4+ T cells sorted from blood. Subset in this sample: CD45RA+ positively selected. In DNA, the CDR3 is TGTGCCTGGAGTGTACAGTGGGCGGGGAGTGAGACCCAGTACTTC. It is translated as CAWSVQWAGSETQYF.